Listed below are T cell receptor beta chains from one sample, sequenced in a study of blood T cell repertoires in COVID-19. The table came from immunoSEQ multiplex PCR; TCRdb's copy has only in-frame clones and leaves some out. The sample includes more than 250,000 clones, roughly 84% seen only once; the top ten take 1%. Sequenced sample: peripheral blood. The receptors derive from a man aged 50-60 years with active or convalescent COVID-19. Both conserved end residues are part of each CDR3.

v_call cdr3_aa
TRBV4-1 CASSKGAGRTAQYF
TRBV7-8 CASSLPGEPRSPLHF
TRBV6-5 CASSTIGTLGYTF
TRBV20-1 CSASRGRGIGYNEQFF
TRBV6-2/TRBV6-3 CASSYRDRNNEKLFF
TRBV28 CASSSNQDYTGELFF
TRBV19 CASEAYGTLNQPQHF
TRBV29-1 CSVAASGMRDTQYF
TRBV5-1 CASSLGFGGTVDSPLHF
TRBV27 CASSLSQGSYNEQFF
TRBV12-3/TRBV12-4 CASSLIINSPLHF
TRBV28 CASSTDSSYEQYF
TRBV18 CASSPDMPRLNTEAFF
TRBV5-1 CASSLLPGQPPQHF
TRBV5-1 CASSLGTAKNIQYF
TRBV5-1 CASSLASTSGSGSGGLSYEQYF
TRBV13 CASSLGQGDGNTIYF
TRBV7-9 CASSLGWRANEQFF
TRBV28 CASSLRTHYEQYF
TRBV2 CASSLTDRAYSGNTIYF
TRBV24-1 CATSDQDRGNQPQHF
TRBV2 CASIEGGYGYTF
TRBV30 CAWSGQGISNQPQHF
TRBV5-4 CASSLVGSSGANVLTF
TRBV19 CASSKTSGSYNEQFF
TRBV5-6 CASRLGGGPAEAFF
TRBV7-3 CASSLNRVGTGELFF
TRBV7-2 CASSLDQNNEQFF
TRBV5-4 CASTSIMNEQFF
TRBV19 CASSEQGNEKLFF
TRBV4-3 CASSHRQAQANTGELFF
TRBV20-1 CSPENGETQYF
TRBV18 CASSPIEIGTHNNSPLHF
TRBV5-5 CASRRRGQLTREAFF
TRBV6-5 CASSYFDSRASYTF
TRBV27 CASSGQAAYEQYF
TRBV28 CASGTSGSLSYEQYF
TRBV6-5 CASSYDRSEQYF
TRBV9 CASSVGTTGEFAEAFF
TRBV10-3 CAISEQPGTEAFF
TRBV28 CASSSHNRGTEQYF
TRBV30 CAWSAQGAGGYTF
TRBV7-2 CASSVQGHQDSPLHF
TRBV9 CASSVGARTSGSSYNEQFF
TRBV4-2 CASSLRQGHMNTEAFF
TRBV19 CASSMPRGENYGYTF
TRBV18 CASSNDRVRPPIQNSPLHF
TRBV9 CASSPLLGTGELFF
TRBV7-9 CASSFPQGGSQDSPLHF
TRBV2 CASHGTGGPTGELFF